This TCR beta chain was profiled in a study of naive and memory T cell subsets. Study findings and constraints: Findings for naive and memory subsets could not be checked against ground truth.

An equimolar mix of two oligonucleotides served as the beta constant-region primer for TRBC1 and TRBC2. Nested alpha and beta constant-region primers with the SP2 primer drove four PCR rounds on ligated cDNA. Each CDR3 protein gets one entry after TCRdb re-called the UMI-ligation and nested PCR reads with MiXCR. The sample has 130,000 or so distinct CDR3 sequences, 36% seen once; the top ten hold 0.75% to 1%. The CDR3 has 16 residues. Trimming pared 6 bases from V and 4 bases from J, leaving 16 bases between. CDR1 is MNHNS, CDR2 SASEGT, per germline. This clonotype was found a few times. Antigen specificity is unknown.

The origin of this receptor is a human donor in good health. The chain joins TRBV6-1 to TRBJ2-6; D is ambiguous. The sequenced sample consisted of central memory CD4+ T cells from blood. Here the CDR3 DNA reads TGTGCCAGCAGACAAATGACACTTTCGGGGGCCAACGTCCTGACTTTC. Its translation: CASRQMTLSGANVLTF.